The next 5 T cell receptor beta chains were all read from a single sample in a study of blood T cell repertoires in COVID-19. TCRdb's table, derived via immunoSEQ multiplex PCR, lists solely in-frame clones and lacks some. This table holds 210,000 or so clones, roughly nine tenths found once. The sequenced material came from PBMCs or T cells enriched from blood (not recorded which). The receptor source for this set is a woman aged 50 to 60 in a cohort exposed to, infected with or recovered from COVID-19 (not recorded which).

In DNA, the CDR3 is TGTGCCAGCAGCCGCGGGGACAGTTACAATGAGCAGTTCTTC. It codes for CASSRGDSYNEQFF. This chain links TRBV14 with TRBJ2-1; TRBD1 might be the D (7 bases). In germline, CDR1 is SGHDN, CDR2 FVKESK. The V gene lost 4 bases and the J gene lost 4 bases, with 11 bases spanning the gap. The CDR3 runs 14 residues.

This chain connects TRBV2 to TRBJ1-1, with 7 bases aligning to TRBD1. The germline V gene encodes CDR1 SNHLY and CDR2 FYNNEI. The junction had 4 bases not matched to a gene; V was cut back by 6 bases and J by 0 bases. The CDR3 spans 14 residues. The CDR3 loop is CASRGQRMNTEAFF. The CDR3 region has the DNA TGTGCCAGCAGGGGACAGAGGATGAACACTGAAGCTTTCTTT.

V and J are TRBV28 and TRBJ1-1, with D uncertain. Germline-derived CDR1 and CDR2 are MDHEN and SYDVKM. CDR3 length: 12 amino acids. Here the CDR3 DNA reads TGTGCTTCCTCCTCCTCTATCACTGAAGCTTTCTTT. This translates into CASSSSITEAFF.

The chain joins TRBV11-2 to TRBJ1-1, with TRBD1 matching 11 bases. The CDR3 loop spans 16 amino acids. J gave up 5 bases and V 5 bases, and 10 bases lay outside the gene matches. Per germline, CDR1 SGHAT and CDR2 FQNNGV. CDR3 in amino acids: CASSLGQGAASTEAFF. CDR3 nucleotides: TGTGCCAGCAGCCTCGGACAGGGGGCGGCGAGTACTGAAGCTTTCTTT.

The chain recombines TRBV14 with TRBJ2-5; D is perhaps TRBD2 (6 bases). The CDR3 contains 12 residues. Germline values: CDR1 SGHDN, CDR2 FVKESK. V was cut by 0 bases and J by 9 bases, with 8 bases left in between. The CDR3 sequence is CASSQDRRAQYF. CDR3 sequence (DNA): TGTGCCAGCAGCCAAGATAGGAGGGCCCAGTACTTC.